The entry that follows covers one T cell receptor beta chain sequence. The sample is drawn from a study of blood T cell repertoires in COVID-19. Background on the study: Nucleic acid was either cDNA or gDNA, and it came from T cells, B-cell-depleted T cells, or PBMCs.

Repertoires were generated with immunoSEQ multiplex PCR, while TCRdb's copy carries only in-frame clones and drops some. The sample contains 250,000 to 300,000 clones, roughly 85% of which appear only once. The CDR3 extends over 16 amino acids. Germline-derived CDR1 and CDR2 are SGHNT and YYREEE (reference sequence). The J segment lost 5 bases and the V segment lost 1 base, leaving 8 bases of the junction unmatched. The chain combines TRBV5-4 with TRBJ2-3, with 9 bases aligning to TRBD2. The sequence was obtained from a woman aged 45-65 years who had recovered from COVID-19. The sample was PBMCs or T cells enriched from blood (not recorded which). In DNA, the CDR3 is TGTGCCAGCAGCTTGCGTAGCGGGGGTTCCCAAGATACGCAGTATTTT. This translates into CASSLRSGGSQDTQYF.